This TCR beta chain appears in the sequencing data of a study of shared clonotypes between healthy human individuals. TCRdb keeps only in-frame clones here, not all; method: immunoSEQ multiplex PCR. The repertoire holds 450,000 to 500,000 clones, with less than 80% as singletons. Per germline, CDR1 LGHNA and CDR2 YSLEER. Trimming cost V 2 bases and J 5 bases; bases outside gene matches: 4. The CDR3 is 14 amino acids. The clonotype originates from a middle-aged woman in good health. Some clones in this sample may be carry-over from other donors' samples. The rearrangement uses TRBV4-3 and TRBJ2-5; 8 positions agree with TRBD2. The sequenced sample was PBMCs. CDR3 sequence reads: CASSQLGLGETQYF. Here the CDR3 DNA reads TGCGCCAGCAGCCAATTGGGACTAGGCGAGACCCAGTACTTC.